This T cell receptor beta chain derives from a study of T cell responses to AZD1222 COVID-19 vaccine. Broader study findings: At 160-218 and 743-854, vaccine-associated CD4 TCRs were dominant, and they spanned spike.

With respect to this clone: Its antigen is not identified.

Libraries were prepared by immunoSEQ multiplex PCR; TCRdb keeps only in-frame clonotypes and omits some of them. The data show approximately 150,000 clones, about 89% seen once. The germline V and J ends were trimmed by 1 base and 11 bases, with 8 bases remaining between them. The CDR3 is made up of 11 amino acids. The sequence derives from an adult who received the MenACWY meningococcal vaccine as a control. The material sequenced was peripheral blood, taken 28 days after the second dose of the MenACWY control vaccine. This rearrangement joins TRBV12-3 or TRBV12-4 to TRBJ1-1, with D possibly being TRBD1 (5 bases). The CDR3 DNA sequence: TGTGCCAGCAGTTTAGGGCGACAGGCTTTCTTT. Translated: CASSLGRQAFF.